This is a list of T cell receptor beta chains from one sample in a study of T cell repertoires in cytomegalovirus infection. The antigens for these receptors are not known. TCRdb used MiXCR to reprocess the reads, holding one entry per CDR3 protein. Among over 100,000 distinct CDR3 sequences listed, roughly a tenth were seen once. The source material was PBMCs, sequenced either directly or after in vitro stimulation (not recorded which). The receptors originated from a human donor in good health (CMV status not recorded). Some clones in this sample may be carry-over from other donors' samples. Each CDR3 is given with its conserved first and last residue. The D gene is left open where the match is weak. Only part of the rows carry a size: once, few, many, or a class if the clone is expanded.

j_call: TRBJ2-1
clone_size: many
d_call: -
v_call: TRBV11-2
cdr3_aa: CASSLEGRSGNEQFF
cdr3_nt: TGTGCCAGCAGCTTAGAGGGGAGGAGCGGGAATGAGCAGTTCTTC

j_call: TRBJ2-4
clone_size: many
d_call: -
v_call: TRBV28
cdr3_aa: CASSHRLFGAGAKNIQYF
cdr3_nt: TGTGCCAGCAGCCATCGATTGTTCGGGGCGGGGGCCAAAAACATTCAGTACTTC

j_call: TRBJ1-1
clone_size: many
d_call: -
v_call: TRBV27
cdr3_aa: CASSERVGTEAFF
cdr3_nt: TGTGCCAGCAGTGAGAGGGTGGGGACTGAAGCTTTCTTT

j_call: TRBJ1-4
clone_size: many
d_call: -
v_call: TRBV11-3
cdr3_aa: CASSQGEKLFF
cdr3_nt: TGTGCCAGCAGCCAAGGTGAAAAACTGTTTTTT

j_call: TRBJ2-7
clone_size: many
d_call: -
v_call: TRBV7-2
cdr3_aa: CASSLVRYEQYF
cdr3_nt: TGTGCCAGCAGCCTCGTGCGCTACGAGCAGTACTTC

j_call: TRBJ2-3
clone_size: many
d_call: -
v_call: TRBV6-2/TRBV6-3
cdr3_aa: CASGGTYTDTQYF
cdr3_nt: TGTGCCAGCGGTGGGACCTACACAGATACGCAGTATTTT

j_call: TRBJ2-2
clone_size: many
d_call: TRBD2
v_call: TRBV12-3/TRBV12-4
cdr3_aa: CASSLRGASNTGELFF
cdr3_nt: TGTGCCAGCAGTTTGCGGGGGGCGAGTAACACCGGGGAGCTGTTTTTT

j_call: TRBJ2-5
clone_size: few
d_call: -
v_call: TRBV27
cdr3_aa: CASSLFGRYQETQYF
cdr3_nt: TGTGCCAGCAGTTTATTCGGGCGGTACCAAGAGACCCAGTACTTC

j_call: TRBJ2-1
clone_size: many
d_call: TRBD2
v_call: TRBV7-2
cdr3_aa: CASSLRIERELNEQFF
cdr3_nt: TGTGCCAGCAGCTTGCGAATCGAGCGGGAGTTAAATGAGCAGTTCTTC

j_call: TRBJ2-3
clone_size: many
d_call: TRBD1
v_call: TRBV7-2
cdr3_aa: CASSQQGGADTQYF
cdr3_nt: TGTGCCAGCAGCCAGCAAGGGGGCGCAGATACGCAGTATTTT

j_call: TRBJ2-1
clone_size: many
d_call: TRBD2
v_call: TRBV12-5
cdr3_aa: CASGLEDPGLLYNEQFF
cdr3_nt: TGTGCTAGTGGTTTGGAAGATCCGGGACTACTTTACAATGAGCAGTTCTTC

j_call: TRBJ2-7
clone_size: -
d_call: TRBD1
v_call: TRBV19
cdr3_aa: CASSIGTGSSYEQYF
cdr3_nt: TGTGCCAGTAGTATTGGGACAGGGTCCTCCTACGAGCAGTACTTC

j_call: TRBJ1-4
clone_size: -
d_call: -
v_call: TRBV2
cdr3_aa: CASSVATPWGVGNEKLFF
cdr3_nt: TGTGCCAGCAGTGTAGCCACACCGTGGGGGGTCGGTAATGAAAAACTGTTTTTT

j_call: TRBJ2-3
clone_size: -
d_call: TRBD2
v_call: TRBV12-3/TRBV12-4
cdr3_aa: CASSFLGLAGADTQYF
cdr3_nt: TGTGCCAGCAGTTTTCTAGGACTAGCGGGAGCAGATACGCAGTATTTT

j_call: TRBJ1-1
clone_size: many
d_call: -
v_call: TRBV10-2
cdr3_aa: CASSRGGDVKTEAFF
cdr3_nt: TGCGCCAGCAGCCGCGGGGGCGATGTCAAAACTGAAGCTTTCTTT

j_call: TRBJ1-2
clone_size: few
d_call: -
v_call: TRBV19
cdr3_aa: CASIRYTGGYGYTF
cdr3_nt: TGTGCCAGTATCCGTTATACTGGGGGGTATGGCTACACCTTC

j_call: TRBJ2-7
clone_size: few
d_call: -
v_call: TRBV5-4
cdr3_aa: CASSPFLDKSYEQYF
cdr3_nt: TGTGCCAGCAGCCCGTTTCTGGACAAATCCTACGAGCAGTACTTC

j_call: TRBJ2-5
clone_size: -
d_call: -
v_call: TRBV19
cdr3_aa: CASSGGLQETQYF
cdr3_nt: TGTGCCAGTAGTGGGGGACTGCAAGAGACCCAGTACTTC

j_call: TRBJ2-2
clone_size: many
d_call: -
v_call: TRBV7-2
cdr3_aa: CASSPLTNTGELFF
cdr3_nt: TGTGCCAGCAGCCCCCTCACGAACACCGGGGAGCTGTTTTTT

j_call: TRBJ2-4
clone_size: many
d_call: TRBD2
v_call: TRBV7-2
cdr3_aa: CASKGTSDWNIQYF
cdr3_nt: TGTGCCAGCAAGGGGACTAGCGATTGGAACATTCAGTACTTC

j_call: TRBJ2-1
clone_size: many
d_call: -
v_call: TRBV12-3/TRBV12-4
cdr3_aa: CASSQLARGEQFF
cdr3_nt: TGTGCCAGCAGCCAACTAGCCCGCGGGGAGCAGTTCTTC

j_call: TRBJ1-1
clone_size: many
d_call: TRBD1
v_call: TRBV6-1
cdr3_aa: CASSDQTGGNTEAFF
cdr3_nt: TGTGCCAGCAGTGACCAGACAGGGGGGAACACTGAAGCTTTCTTT

j_call: TRBJ2-7
clone_size: few
d_call: TRBD2
v_call: TRBV28
cdr3_aa: CASSPPSGSFASYEQYF
cdr3_nt: TGTGCCAGCAGCCCCCCTAGCGGGAGCTTTGCCTCCTACGAGCAGTACTTC

j_call: TRBJ1-1
clone_size: few
d_call: -
v_call: TRBV10-3
cdr3_aa: CATRPPGPNTEAFF
cdr3_nt: TGTGCCACCAGACCCCCGGGACCGAACACTGAAGCTTTCTTT

j_call: TRBJ2-1
clone_size: many
d_call: -
v_call: TRBV7-8
cdr3_aa: CASSPTPQSNEQFF
cdr3_nt: TGTGCCAGCAGCCCGACACCTCAAAGCAATGAGCAGTTCTTC

j_call: TRBJ2-5
clone_size: few
d_call: -
v_call: TRBV6-5
cdr3_aa: CASSYEARDRQETQYF
cdr3_nt: TGTGCCAGCAGTTACGAGGCGCGAGACCGTCAAGAGACCCAGTACTTC

j_call: TRBJ2-5
clone_size: -
d_call: TRBD2
v_call: TRBV6-6
cdr3_aa: CASSYSWTSGTETQYF
cdr3_nt: TGTGCCAGCAGTTACTCCTGGACTAGCGGGACGGAGACCCAGTACTTC

j_call: TRBJ2-7
clone_size: many
d_call: -
v_call: TRBV29-1
cdr3_aa: CSVAGGTGQGGYEQYF
cdr3_nt: TGCAGCGTTGCGGGGGGCACCGGACAGGGCGGCTACGAGCAGTACTTC